Listed below are T cell receptor beta chains from one sample, sequenced in a study of identical twins. TCRdb fed the 5' RACE reads into MiXCR, producing one record per CDR3 protein. Of about 490,000 distinct CDR3 sequences detected, nearly 15% appear once; the ten largest clones hold 0.44%. This sample also appeared in a second study, on yellow fever vaccine responses in identical twins.

Sequenced input: CD4+ T cells sorted from blood. These receptors all stem from a woman aged 18 to 35 in good health. Each CDR3 is given with its conserved first and last residue. Each record gives: D gene, clone size, V gene, J gene, CDR3 DNA, CDR3 protein. D genes are given only for firm matches. Clone size is stated in some rows and not others, as once, few, many or a class when expanded.

d_gene: TRBD2
abundance: few
v_gene: TRBV12-3/TRBV12-4
j_gene: TRBJ2-1
CDR3nt: TGTGCCAGCAGTCTGCCGGGACTAGCGGGAGCTGAGCAGTTCTTC
CDR3aa: CASSLPGLAGAEQFF

d_gene: NA
abundance: few
v_gene: TRBV5-1
j_gene: TRBJ2-3
CDR3nt: TGCGCCAGCAGCGAAACTGGGGGAGATACGCAGTATTTT
CDR3aa: CASSETGGDTQYF

d_gene: NA
abundance: few
v_gene: TRBV7-9
j_gene: TRBJ1-1
CDR3nt: TGTGCCAGCAGCGCACCGACCCCGAACACTGAAGCTTTCTTT
CDR3aa: CASSAPTPNTEAFF

d_gene: TRBD2
abundance: NA
v_gene: TRBV9
j_gene: TRBJ2-1
CDR3nt: TGTGCCAGCAGCGTAGGGGAGATAGCGGGACAAGAGCAGTTCTTC
CDR3aa: CASSVGEIAGQEQFF

d_gene: TRBD2
abundance: NA
v_gene: TRBV5-6
j_gene: TRBJ2-7
CDR3nt: TGTGCCAGCAGCCCCGGACTAGCGGAATACGAGCAGTACTTC
CDR3aa: CASSPGLAEYEQYF

d_gene: NA
abundance: few
v_gene: TRBV5-1
j_gene: TRBJ1-1
CDR3nt: TGCGCCAGCAGCTCCCGGTGGGGGGTAAATACTGAAGCTTTCTTT
CDR3aa: CASSSRWGVNTEAFF

d_gene: NA
abundance: many
v_gene: TRBV12-3/TRBV12-4
j_gene: TRBJ2-7
CDR3nt: TGTGCCAGCAGTCCTAGATCCTACGAGCAGTACTTC
CDR3aa: CASSPRSYEQYF

d_gene: TRBD1
abundance: NA
v_gene: TRBV18
j_gene: TRBJ1-1
CDR3nt: TGTGCCAGCTCACCTCAGGGGACAGGGGGCATGAACACTGAAGCTTTCTTT
CDR3aa: CASSPQGTGGMNTEAFF

d_gene: TRBD2
abundance: few
v_gene: TRBV5-1
j_gene: TRBJ2-1
CDR3nt: TGCGCCAGCAGCTTGGAGCGGGGGGGTCGTGGCAATGAGCAGTTCTTC
CDR3aa: CASSLERGGRGNEQFF

d_gene: NA
abundance: many
v_gene: TRBV2
j_gene: TRBJ1-5
CDR3nt: TGTGCCAGCAGTGGGACAGTTCCGAATCAGCCCCAGCATTTT
CDR3aa: CASSGTVPNQPQHF

d_gene: TRBD1
abundance: few
v_gene: TRBV28
j_gene: TRBJ1-2
CDR3nt: TGTGCCAGCAGTCAGGGGGCGCTTGGCTACACCTTC
CDR3aa: CASSQGALGYTF

d_gene: NA
abundance: few
v_gene: TRBV29-1
j_gene: TRBJ1-5
CDR3nt: TGCAGCGTTATAATCGGACTTTCTGACCAGCCCCAGCATTTT
CDR3aa: CSVIIGLSDQPQHF

d_gene: NA
abundance: NA
v_gene: TRBV18
j_gene: TRBJ2-3
CDR3nt: TGTGCCAGCTCACCACTGGGTAGCGGTTACTCCACAGATACGCAGTATTTT
CDR3aa: CASSPLGSGYSTDTQYF